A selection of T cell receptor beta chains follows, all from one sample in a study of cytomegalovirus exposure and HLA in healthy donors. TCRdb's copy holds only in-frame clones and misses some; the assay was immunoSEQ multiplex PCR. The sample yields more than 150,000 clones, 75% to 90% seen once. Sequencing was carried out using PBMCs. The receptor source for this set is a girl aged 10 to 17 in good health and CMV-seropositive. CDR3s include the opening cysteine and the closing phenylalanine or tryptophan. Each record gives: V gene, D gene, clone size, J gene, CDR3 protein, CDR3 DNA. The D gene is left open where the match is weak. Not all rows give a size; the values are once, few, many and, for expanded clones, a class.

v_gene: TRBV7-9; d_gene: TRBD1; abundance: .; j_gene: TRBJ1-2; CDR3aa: CASSSYTRTGGYTF; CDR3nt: TGTGCCAGCAGCTCATACACTAGGACAGGGGGGTACACCTTC
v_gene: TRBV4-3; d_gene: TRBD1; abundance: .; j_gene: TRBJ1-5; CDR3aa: CASSLDRANQPQHF; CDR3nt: TGCGCCAGCAGTCTTGACAGGGCAAATCAGCCCCAGCATTTT
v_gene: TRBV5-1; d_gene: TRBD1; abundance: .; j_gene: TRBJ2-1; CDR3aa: CASSLDLGTPDRGRGNEQFF; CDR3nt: TGCGCCAGCAGCTTGGACCTCGGAACACCGGACAGGGGGCGCGGAAATGAGCAGTTCTTC
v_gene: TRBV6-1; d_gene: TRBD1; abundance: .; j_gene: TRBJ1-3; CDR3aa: CASSERQGGLDF; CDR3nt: TGTGCCAGCAGTGAACGACAGGGGGGTTTAGATTTT
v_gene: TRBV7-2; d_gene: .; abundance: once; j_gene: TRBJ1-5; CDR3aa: CASSLGNDGNQPQHF; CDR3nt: TGTGCCAGCAGCTTAGGCAACGACGGGAATCAGCCCCAGCATTTT
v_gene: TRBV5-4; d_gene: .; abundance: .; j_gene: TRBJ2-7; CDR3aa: CASSALGGGAYEQYF; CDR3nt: TGTGCCAGCAGCGCCCTGGGCGGAGGCGCCTACGAGCAGTACTTC
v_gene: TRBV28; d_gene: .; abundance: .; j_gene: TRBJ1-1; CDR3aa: CASSLGQSSTEAFF; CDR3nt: TGTGCCAGCAGTCTTGGACAGTCGAGCACTGAAGCTTTCTTT
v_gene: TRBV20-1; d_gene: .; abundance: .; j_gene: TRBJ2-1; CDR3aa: CSARGADEQFF; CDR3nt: TGCAGTGCTAGAGGAGCCGATGAGCAGTTCTTC
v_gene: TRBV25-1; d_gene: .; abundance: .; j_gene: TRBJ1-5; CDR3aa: CASSELASNQPQHF; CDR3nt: TGTGCCAGCAGTGAACTGGCCTCCAATCAGCCCCAGCATTTT
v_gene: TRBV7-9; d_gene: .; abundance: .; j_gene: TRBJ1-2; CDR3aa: CASSSGGAGELFYGYTF; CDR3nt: TGTGCCAGCAGCTCCGGCGGGGCCGGGGAGTTGTTCTATGGCTACACCTTC
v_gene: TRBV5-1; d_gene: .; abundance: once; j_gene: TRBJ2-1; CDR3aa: CASSLSGDLVF; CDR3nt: TGCGCCAGCAGCTTGTCGGGTGACTTGGTCTTC
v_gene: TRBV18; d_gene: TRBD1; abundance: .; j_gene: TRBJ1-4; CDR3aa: CASSRPGQPNEKLFF; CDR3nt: TGTGCCAGCTCACGGCCGGGACAGCCTAATGAAAAACTGTTTTTT
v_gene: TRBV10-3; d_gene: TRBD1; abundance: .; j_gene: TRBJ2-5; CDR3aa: CAIRDSSRSSQETQYF; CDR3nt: TGTGCCATCCGGGACAGTTCCCGGTCGTCGCAAGAGACCCAGTACTTC
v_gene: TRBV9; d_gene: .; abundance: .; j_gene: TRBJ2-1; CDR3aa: CASSVATGHYNEQFF; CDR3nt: TGTGCCAGCAGCGTAGCTACAGGGCACTACAATGAGCAGTTCTTC
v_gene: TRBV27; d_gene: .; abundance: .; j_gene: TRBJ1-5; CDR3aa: CASSSGGLRGKPQHF; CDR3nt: TGTGCCAGCAGTTCTGGAGGGCTTAGAGGAAAGCCCCAGCATTTT
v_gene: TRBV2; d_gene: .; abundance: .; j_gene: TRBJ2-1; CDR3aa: CASSERGHEQFF; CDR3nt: TGTGCCAGCAGTGAAAGAGGTCATGAGCAGTTCTTC
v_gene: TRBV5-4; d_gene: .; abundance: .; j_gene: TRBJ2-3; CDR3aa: CASSFSPGLADTQYF; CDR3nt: TGTGCCAGCAGCTTTTCTCCGGGGTTGGCAGATACGCAGTATTTT
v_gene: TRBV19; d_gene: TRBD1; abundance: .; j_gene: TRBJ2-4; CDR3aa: CASSISPLDRALITKNIQYF; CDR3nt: TGTGCCAGTAGTATCTCTCCACTCGACAGGGCACTAATAACCAAAAACATTCAGTACTTC
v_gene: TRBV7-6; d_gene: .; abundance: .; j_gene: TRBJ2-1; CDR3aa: CASSPKTVGVNNEQFF; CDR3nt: TGTGCCAGCAGCCCAAAAACGGTGGGAGTTAACAATGAGCAGTTCTTC
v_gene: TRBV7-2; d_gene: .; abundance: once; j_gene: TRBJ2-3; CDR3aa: CASSLGRSTDTQYF; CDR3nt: TGTGCCAGCAGCTTAGGGCGGAGCACAGATACGCAGTATTTT
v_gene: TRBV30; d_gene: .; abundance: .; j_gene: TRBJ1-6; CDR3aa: CAWSVSTVHNSPLHF; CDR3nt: TGTGCCTGGAGTGTAAGCACAGTTCATAATTCACCCCTCCACTTT
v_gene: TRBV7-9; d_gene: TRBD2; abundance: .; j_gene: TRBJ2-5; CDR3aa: CASSLTGGPRETQYF; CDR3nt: TGTGCCAGCAGCTTGACGGGAGGGCCCCGGGAGACCCAGTACTTC
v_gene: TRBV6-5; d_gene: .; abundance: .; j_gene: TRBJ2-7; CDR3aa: CASSQNSYEQYF; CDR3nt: TGTGCCAGCAGCCAGAACTCCTACGAGCAGTACTTC
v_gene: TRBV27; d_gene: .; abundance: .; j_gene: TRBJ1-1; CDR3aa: CASSWAGLGPEAFF; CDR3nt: TGTGCCAGCAGTTGGGCGGGATTGGGGCCTGAAGCTTTCTTT
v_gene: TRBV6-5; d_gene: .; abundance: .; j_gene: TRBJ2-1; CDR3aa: CASSYRGNEQFF; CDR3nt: TGTGCCAGCAGTTACCGGGGAAACGAGCAGTTCTTC
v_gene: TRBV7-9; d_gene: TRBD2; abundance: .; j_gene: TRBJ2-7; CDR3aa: CASSWGGSGRSSYEQYF; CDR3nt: TGTGCCAGCAGTTGGGGAGGTAGCGGGAGGAGCTCCTACGAGCAGTACTTC
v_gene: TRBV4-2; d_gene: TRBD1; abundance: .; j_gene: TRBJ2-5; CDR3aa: CASSQDRQGQETQYF; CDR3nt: TGTGCCAGCAGCCAAGACCGACAGGGCCAAGAGACCCAGTACTTC
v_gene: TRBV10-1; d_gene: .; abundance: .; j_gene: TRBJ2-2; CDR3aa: CASSEGSANTGELFF; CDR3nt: TGCGCCAGCAGTGAAGGTAGCGCGAACACCGGGGAGCTGTTTTTT
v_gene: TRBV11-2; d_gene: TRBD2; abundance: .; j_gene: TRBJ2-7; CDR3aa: CASSSLRGLATYEQYF; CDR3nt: TGTGCCAGCAGCTCCCTCCGGGGACTAGCGACCTACGAGCAGTACTTC
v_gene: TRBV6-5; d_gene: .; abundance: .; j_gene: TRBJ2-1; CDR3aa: CASSYSRGQEQFF; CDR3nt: TGTGCCAGCAGTTACTCCCGGGGTCAAGAGCAGTTCTTC
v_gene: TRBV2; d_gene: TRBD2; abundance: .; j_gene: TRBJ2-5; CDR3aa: CASTPGLAGGRETQYF; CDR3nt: TGTGCCAGCACCCCGGGACTAGCGGGAGGGCGAGAGACCCAGTACTTC
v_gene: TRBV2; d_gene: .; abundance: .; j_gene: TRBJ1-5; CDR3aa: CASMVDAGQPQHF; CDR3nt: TGTGCCAGCATGGTCGACGCGGGTCAGCCCCAGCATTTT
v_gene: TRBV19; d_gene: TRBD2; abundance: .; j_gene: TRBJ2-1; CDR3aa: CASSTLAGSYNEQFF; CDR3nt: TGTGCCAGTAGTACCCTAGCGGGATCCTACAATGAGCAGTTCTTC
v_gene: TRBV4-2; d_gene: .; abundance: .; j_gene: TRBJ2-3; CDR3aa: CASSPLEASTDTQYF; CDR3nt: TGTGCCAGCAGCCCTCTGGAGGCTAGCACAGATACGCAGTATTTT
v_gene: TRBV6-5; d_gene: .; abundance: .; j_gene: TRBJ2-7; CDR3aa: CASSYSGAGTHYEQYF; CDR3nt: TGTGCCAGCAGTTACTCAGGTGCGGGAACCCACTACGAGCAGTACTTC
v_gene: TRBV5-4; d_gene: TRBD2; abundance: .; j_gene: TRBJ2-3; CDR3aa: CASYSGIIGTDTQYF; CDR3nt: TGTGCCAGCTATAGCGGGATAATAGGGACAGATACGCAGTATTTT
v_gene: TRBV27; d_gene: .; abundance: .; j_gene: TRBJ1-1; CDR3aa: CASSLSSGWVGTEAFF; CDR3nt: TGTGCCAGCAGTTTATCTTCAGGGTGGGTGGGCACTGAAGCTTTCTTT
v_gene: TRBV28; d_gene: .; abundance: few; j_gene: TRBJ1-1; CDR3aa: CASSPSDRNTEAFF; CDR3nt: TGTGCCAGCAGTCCGTCGGACAGGAACACTGAAGCTTTCTTT
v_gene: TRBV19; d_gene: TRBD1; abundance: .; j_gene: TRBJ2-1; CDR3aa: CASRGTGVKFF; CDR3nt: TGTGCCAGTAGGGGGACAGGGGTGAAGTTCTTC
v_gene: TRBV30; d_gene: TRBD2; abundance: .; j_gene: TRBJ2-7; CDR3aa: CAGAGGFYEQYF; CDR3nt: TGTGCCGGGGCGGGAGGTTTCTACGAGCAGTACTTC
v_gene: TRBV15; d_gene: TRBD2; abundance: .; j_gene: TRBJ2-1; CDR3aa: CATSRAFALAGLNNEQFF; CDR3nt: TGTGCCACCAGCAGAGCCTTTGCTCTAGCGGGACTAAACAATGAGCAGTTCTTC
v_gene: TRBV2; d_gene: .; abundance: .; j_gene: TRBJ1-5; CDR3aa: CASRQGSGNQPQHF; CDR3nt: TGTGCCAGCAGGCAGGGAAGCGGGAATCAGCCCCAGCATTTT
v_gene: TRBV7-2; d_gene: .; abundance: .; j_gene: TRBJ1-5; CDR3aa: CASSAHRALSNQPQHF; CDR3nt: TGTGCCAGCAGCGCCCACAGGGCCTTGAGCAATCAGCCCCAGCATTTT
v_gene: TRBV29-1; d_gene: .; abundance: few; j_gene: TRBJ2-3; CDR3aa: CSVRGRGTDTQYF; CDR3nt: TGCAGCGTTAGGGGCAGAGGCACAGATACGCAGTATTTT
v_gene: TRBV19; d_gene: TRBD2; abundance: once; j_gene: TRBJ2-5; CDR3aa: CASRPRGLAYSETQYF; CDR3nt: TGTGCCAGTAGACCCCGGGGACTAGCGTATTCAGAGACCCAGTACTTC
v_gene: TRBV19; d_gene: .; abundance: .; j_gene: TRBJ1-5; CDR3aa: CASSIGGRSGNQPQHF; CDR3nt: TGTGCCAGTAGTATAGGCGGGCGTTCCGGCAATCAGCCCCAGCATTTT
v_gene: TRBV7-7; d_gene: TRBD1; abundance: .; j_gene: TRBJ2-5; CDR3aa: CASSLGGTGQETQYF; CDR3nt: TGTGCCAGCAGCTTAGGGGGGACAGGGCAAGAGACCCAGTACTTC
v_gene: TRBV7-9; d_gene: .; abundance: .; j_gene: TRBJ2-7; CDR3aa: CASSLNVNSVEQYF; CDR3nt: TGTGCCAGCAGCTTAAACGTTAATTCAGTCGAGCAGTACTTC
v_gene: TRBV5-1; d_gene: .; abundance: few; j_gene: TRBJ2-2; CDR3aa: CASSPLTGTQGGGELFF; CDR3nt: TGCGCCAGCAGCCCCCTCACCGGGACCCAAGGGGGCGGGGAGCTGTTTTTT
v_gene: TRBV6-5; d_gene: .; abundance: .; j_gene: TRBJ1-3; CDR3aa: CASSFGNTIYF; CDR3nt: TGTGCCAGCAGCTTTGGAAACACCATATATTTT
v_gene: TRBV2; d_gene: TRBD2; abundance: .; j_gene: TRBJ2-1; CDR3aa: CASSEGLAGGNEQFF; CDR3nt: TGTGCCAGCAGTGAGGGTCTAGCGGGAGGAAATGAGCAGTTCTTC
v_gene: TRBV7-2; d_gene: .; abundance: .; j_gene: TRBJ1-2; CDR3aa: CASSPTDSLIGYGYTF; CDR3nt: TGTGCCAGCAGCCCTACGGACAGTTTGATTGGGTATGGCTACACCTTC